The next 27 T cell receptor beta chains were all read from a single sample in a study of T cells after yellow fever vaccination. TCRdb redid the calling of the 5' RACE reads with MiXCR, one entry per CDR3 protein. Of under 250,000 distinct CDR3 sequences in the sample, about 7% were seen once. Sequenced here: CD4+ T cells sorted from PBMCs, sampled 15 days after the yellow fever booster vaccination. The receptors come from a man aged 30 to 39 who received the YFV17D yellow fever vaccine.

This clonotype was counted between two and nine times. This sequence joins TRBV24-1 and TRBJ2-2; D is undetermined. Germline-derived CDR1 and CDR2 are KGHDR and SFDVKD. The CDR3 totals 16 residues. Deletions cut 5 bases from V and 0 bases from J, with 12 bases between. The CDR3 DNA reads as TGTGCCACCAGTGGGGCAGTGATAACGAACACCGGGGAGCTGTTTTTT. Translating it yields CATSGAVITNTGELFF.

The sample holds a few counts of this clonotype. The chain carries TRBV7-2 and TRBJ2-7; tentatively, D is TRBD1 (5 bases). Germline V lookup: CDR1 SGHTA, CDR2 FQGNSA. CDR3 length: 16 residues. Trimming stripped 1 base from V and 2 bases from J, with 15 bases between. In nucleotides, the CDR3 is TGTGCCAGCAGCTTAGTGGGCAGGGCGAAGGCCTACGAGCAGTACTTC. Its translation: CASSLVGRAKAYEQYF.

This clonotype was counted ten times or more. This chain joins TRBV9 and TRBJ1-5, with D maybe TRBD1 (6 bases). Looked up from germline, CDR1 is SGDLS and CDR2 is YYNGEE. CDR3 length: 14 amino acids. V was clipped by 5 bases and J by 7 bases, with 16 bases between them. CDR3 nucleotides: TGTGCCAGCAGTCCAGGGGTCTCAGAGCAGCCCCAGCATTTT. Amino acid sequence: CASSPGVSEQPQHF.

This clonotype has a handful of counts. The genes are TRBV7-2 and TRBJ2-7, with D hard to call. The germline gives CDR1 SGHTA, CDR2 FQGNSA. This CDR3 has 12 amino acids. V shed 4 bases and J shed 4 bases, with 8 bases lying between them. Here the CDR3 DNA reads TGTGCCAGCAGCTCGCCGTGGTACGAGCAGTACTTC. Translated: CASSSPWYEQYF. The complete variable domain, with remaining parts taken from reference TRBV7-2 and TRBJ2-7, reads GAGVSQSPSNKVTEKGKDVELRCDPISGHTALYWYRQSLGQGLEFLIYFQGNSAPDKSGLPSDRFSAERTGGSVSTLTIQRTQQEDSAVYLCASSSPWYEQYFGPGTRLTVT.

The chain uses TRBV12-3 or TRBV12-4 and TRBJ2-6; D uncertain. The length of the CDR3 is 15 residues. The V end lost 6 bases, the J end lost 0 bases, and 9 bases lay between the germline ends. CDR3 in amino acids: CASSHDNSGANVLTF. The CDR3 bases are TGTGCCAGCAGCCACGACAACTCTGGGGCCAACGTCCTGACTTTC.

This clonotype was seen ten or more times. The rearrangement links TRBV7-8 to TRBJ2-7, with D unclear. Trimming removed 2 bases at V and 3 bases at J, with 14 bases between. The germline V gene encodes CDR1 SGHVS and CDR2 FQNEAQ. The length of the CDR3 is 15 residues. Written as DNA, the CDR3 is TGTGCCAGCAGCTTAATTCAGACACCTGGCTACGAGCAGTACTTC. It yields the protein CASSLIQTPGYEQYF.

This clonotype was detected a few times. CDR3 in amino acids: CASRPGSGANVLTF. CDR3 coding DNA: TGTGCCAGCAGGCCAGGGTCTGGGGCCAACGTCCTGACTTTC. The chain has TRBV6-4 and TRBJ2-6; possible D gene TRBD1, 5 bases. Trimming took off 6 bases at V and 1 base at J, with 7 bases between the two ends. Looked up from germline, CDR1 is MRHNA and CDR2 is SNTAGT. The CDR3 runs 14 residues.

The chain has TRBV7-9 and TRBJ1-1, with 7 bases aligning to TRBD1. Germline V CDR1 and CDR2: SEHNR, FQNEAQ (reference sequence). The CDR3 runs 13 residues. J gave up 8 bases and V 1 base, and 4 bases lay outside the gene matches. As DNA, the CDR3 is TGTGCCAGCAGCTTAGAACTACAGGGGGAAGCTTTCTTT. Translation gives CASSLELQGEAFF.

This clonotype was recorded a few times. The rearrangement links TRBV6-1 to TRBJ2-7, with no clear D. The CDR3 totals 13 residues. Per the germline V gene, CDR1 is MNHNS and CDR2 is SASEGT. Trimming pared 8 bases from V and 6 bases from J, leaving 17 bases between. The DNA of the CDR3 is TGTGCCAGCTGCGGACCAAACCTACTCGAGCAGTACTTC. Its translation: CASCGPNLLEQYF.

The chain uses TRBV10-3 and TRBJ2-5; D perhaps matches TRBD1 (8 bases). Germline V gives CDR1 ENHRY, CDR2 SYGVKD. Trimming shortened V by 10 bases and J by 3 bases, and 12 bases separated the two germline ends. This CDR3 is 12 amino acids long. The CDR3 spells CATTGGEETQYF. CDR3 sequence (DNA): TGTGCCACAACAGGGGGGGAAGAGACCCAGTACTTC.

The chain has TRBV7-2 and TRBJ2-7, with 9 nucleotides matching TRBD1. J was trimmed by 2 bases and V by 3 bases; bases with no gene match: 5. Germline V gene data show CDR1 as SGHTA and CDR2 as FQGNSA. This CDR3 is 15 amino acids long. CDR3 DNA sequence: TGTGCCAGCAGCTTGGACAGGGGTGTAGCCTACGAGCAGTACTTC. As protein: CASSLDRGVAYEQYF.

This clonotype was counted only a few times. V and J are TRBV9 and TRBJ1-1; a possible D gene is TRBD1 (5 bases). Trimming took 0 bases from V and 3 from J, leaving 6 bases between them. The length of the CDR3 is 13 residues. The germline CDR1 and CDR2 sequences are SGDLS and YYNGEE. CDR3 nucleotides: TGTGCCAGCAGCGTAGGGGGCTACACTGAAGCTTTCTTT. As protein: CASSVGGYTEAFF. Together with reference TRBV9 and TRBJ1-1, the CDR3 gives the full variable domain: DSGVTQTPKHLITATGQRVTLRCSPRSGDLSVYWYQQSLDQGLQFLIQYYNGEERAKGNILERFSAQQFPDLHSELNLSSLELGDSALYFCASSVGGYTEAFFGQGTRLTVV.

This clonotype has a handful of counts. CDR3 nucleotides: TGTGCCAGCAGCTTAGTCCTGAGCACAGATACGCAGTATTTT. It specifies CASSLVLSTDTQYF. The rearrangement uses TRBV7-2 and TRBJ2-3; D is unresolved. Germline loops: CDR1 SGHTA, CDR2 FQGNSA. This CDR3 region has 14 residues. V lost 1 base and J lost 0, with 5 bases in between.

This clonotype came up a few times. CDR3 amino acids: CASTFDGQFYNSPLHF. CDR3 bases: TGTGCCAGCACCTTTGACGGACAGTTCTATAATTCACCCCTCCACTTT. The chain recombines TRBV12-3 or TRBV12-4 with TRBJ1-6; tentatively, D is TRBD1 (6 bases). The V and J ends lost 7 bases and 3 bases respectively, with 16 bases between them. The CDR3 has 16 residues.

The table lists this clonotype with a few counts. The J gene is TRBJ2-3, the V gene TRBV6-4, with 7 bases that match TRBD2. Trimming cost V 5 bases and J 3 bases; bases outside gene matches: 8. This CDR3 spans 15 amino acids. The V gene's germline CDR1 is MRHNA and CDR2 SNTAGT. The chain's CDR3 is CASSPLGGRTDTQYF. Written as DNA, the CDR3 is TGTGCCAGCAGTCCGCTGGGCGGGAGAACAGATACGCAGTATTTT.

This clonotype was seen only a few times. The CDR3 spells CASSQVGSGANVLTF. The CDR3 coding sequence is TGTGCCAGCAGCCAAGTGGGCTCTGGGGCCAACGTCCTGACTTTC. The gene calls are TRBV7-6 and TRBJ2-6; D not resolved. The V end lost 5 bases, the J end lost 0 bases, and 8 bases lay between the germline ends. Germline V gene sequence: CDR1 SGHVS, CDR2 FNYEAQ. The CDR3 spans 15 residues. Combining the CDR3 with reference TRBV7-6 and TRBJ2-6 gives the whole variable domain GAGVSQSPRYKVTKRGQDVALRCDPISGHVSLYWYRQALGQGPEFLTYFNYEAQQDKSGLPNDRFSAERPEGSISTLTIQRTEQRDSAMYRCASSQVGSGANVLTFGAGSRLTVL.

This clonotype was observed a few times. The chain uses TRBV2 and TRBJ2-7, with 7 bases that match TRBD1. The CDR3 contains 14 residues. V was clipped by 6 bases and J by 3 bases; unmatched bases: 8. CDR1 is SNHLY and CDR2 is FYNNEI in the germline V gene. In DNA, the CDR3 is TGTGCCAGCAGCCCGGGACAGCTAAACTACGAGCAGTACTTC. Its protein product is CASSPGQLNYEQYF.

V gene TRBV11-3 combines with J gene TRBJ2-1; tentatively, D is TRBD2 (6 bases). This CDR3 region has 16 residues. Germline CDR1 is SGHNT and CDR2 is YENEEA. Between the trimmed V and J ends, which lost 0 bases and 4 bases, there was a span of 13 bases. Written as DNA, the CDR3 is TGTGCCAGCAGCTTAGAATGGGGGGAAGGGTACAATGAGCAGTTCTTC. Its translation is CASSLEWGEGYNEQFF.

This clonotype was counted many times. V usage is TRBV5-4 and J usage is TRBJ2-5; D is ambiguous. Trimming stripped 4 bases from V and 1 base from J, with 2 bases between. CDR1 SGHNT and CDR2 YYREEE come from the germline V gene (reference sequence). The CDR3 sequence is 11 residues long. CDR3 sequence reads: CASSTQETQYF. In nucleotides, the CDR3 is TGTGCCAGCAGCACCCAAGAGACCCAGTACTTC.

This clonotype has only a few counts. The chain has TRBV2 and TRBJ2-5; 9 bases line up with TRBD1. This CDR3 spans 15 amino acids. J was trimmed by 5 bases and V by 6 bases; bases with no gene match: 10. Looked up from germline, CDR1 is SNHLY and CDR2 is FYNNEI. The CDR3 reads CASSPGTGFGETQYF. CDR3 in DNA: TGTGCCAGCAGCCCCGGGACAGGGTTCGGGGAGACCCAGTACTTC. Combining the CDR3 with reference TRBV2 and TRBJ2-5 gives the whole variable domain EPEVTQTPSHQVTQMGQEVILRCVPISNHLYFYWYRQILGQKVEFLVSFYNNEISEKSEIFDDQFSVERPDGSNFTLKIRSTKLEDSAMYFCASSPGTGFGETQYFGPGTRLLVL.

This clonotype was counted a few times. This sequence joins TRBV20-1 and TRBJ2-3; 7 nucleotides agree with TRBD2. CDR1 and CDR2 from the germline V gene are DFQATT and SNEGSKA (reference sequence). The CDR3 loop spans 14 amino acids. Germline trimming cut 5 bases from V and 9 bases from J; bases unmatched to any gene: 14. CDR3 amino acids: CSARFAAGFDTQYF. CDR3 in DNA: TGCAGTGCTCGTTTTGCAGCGGGATTTGACACGCAGTATTTT.

This clonotype was seen only a few times. This sequence joins TRBV23-1 and TRBJ2-7, with TRBD1 matching over 8 bases. TRBV23-1 is an open reading frame, and its role is uncertain. This CDR3 comprises 14 residues. V lost 4 bases, J lost 5 bases, and 7 bases stayed unmatched. In DNA, the CDR3 is TGCGCCAGCAGTCCCGGCGGGACAGGAGACGAGCAGTACTTC. It codes for CASSPGGTGDEQYF.

The chain uses TRBV7-2 and TRBJ2-1; 8 positions match TRBD2. The V segment lost 1 base and the J segment 3 bases; nucleotides outside the gene matches: 5. The germline gives CDR1 SGHTA, CDR2 FQGNSA. This CDR3 has 16 residues. The CDR3 DNA sequence: TGTGCCAGCAGCTTAGTTGCGGGAGGACTCTACAATGAGCAGTTCTTC. This sequence encodes CASSLVAGGLYNEQFF.

V is TRBV10-2 and J is TRBJ2-2; D may be TRBD1 (6 bases). V was shortened by 6 bases and J by 3 bases, with 11 bases between the two germline ends. CDR3 length equals 14 residues. Germline-derived CDR1 and CDR2 are WSHSY and SAAADI. The CDR3: CASRSRGYTGELFF. The CDR3 nucleotides read TGCGCCAGCAGGAGCAGGGGATACACCGGGGAGCTGTTTTTT.

This clonotype showed up just a few times. This chain links TRBV28 with TRBJ2-7, with a tentative D call TRBD2 (5 bases). The CDR3 is made up of 11 amino acids. Germline V CDR1 and CDR2: MDHEN, SYDVKM. The V and J ends lost 7 bases and 4 bases respectively, with 8 bases between them. CDR3 bases: TGTGCCAGCACCCGAGGGTACGAGCAGTACTTC. Translating it yields CASTRGYEQYF.

This clonotype has at least ten counts. CDR3 sequence (DNA): TGTGCCAGCAGTTATCTCGCTCAAGCTTTCTTT. It translates to CASSYLAQAFF. The chain combines TRBV6-5 with TRBJ1-1; D remains ambiguous. This CDR3 contains 11 residues. Germline CDR1 and CDR2: MNHEY and SVGAGI. V was pared by 3 bases and J by 9 bases, with 8 bases between.

This clonotype was counted a few times. The rearrangement uses TRBV20-1 and TRBJ2-7; no firm D call. V lost 6 bases and J lost 3, with 12 bases in between. The CDR3 spans 12 residues. Germline values: CDR1 DFQATT, CDR2 SNEGSKA (reference sequence). For the CDR3, the DNA is TGCAGTGCAGAATCGCGGATCTACGAGCAGTACTTC. Translated, it gives CSAESRIYEQYF.